This is a list of T cell receptor beta chains from one sample in a study of PD-1 blockade in mismatch repair-deficient tumors. Data came from immunoSEQ multiplex PCR; TCRdb stores just in-frame clones and leaves some out. This sample carries 76,000 or so clones, roughly 80% of them seen once, and the ten largest clones take approximately 5.5%. Sequencing was performed on peripheral blood, taken 44 weeks after starting pembrolizumab. The receptors come from an adult with mismatch repair-deficient cancer. Both conserved end residues are part of each CDR3. The D gene is left open where the match is weak. The size field is filled for only some rows; it gives once, few, many or a size class.

TRBJ2-7 | medium-sized | TRBD1 | TRBV27 | CASRQGIEQYF | TGTGCCAGTAGACAGGGTATCGAGCAGTACTTC
TRBJ2-7 | . | TRBD1 | TRBV23-1 | CASSPQQGAGDNEQYF | TGCGCCAGCAGTCCCCAGCAGGGGGCCGGCGATAACGAGCAGTACTTC
TRBJ2-5 | . | . | TRBV30 | CAWTNSETQYF | TGTGCCTGGACCAACTCGGAGACCCAGTACTTC
TRBJ1-2 | . | TRBD1 | TRBV6-5 | CASSETGEGYGYTF | TGTGCCAGCAGTGAGACAGGGGAGGGCTATGGCTACACCTTC
TRBJ2-7 | . | TRBD1 | TRBV10-2 | CASTPAGGVYEQYF | TGCGCCAGCACCCCGGCAGGGGGCGTTTACGAGCAGTACTTC
TRBJ2-5 | . | . | TRBV11-2 | CASIGGNPIQETQYF | TGTGCCAGCATCGGCGGGAACCCCATCCAAGAGACCCAGTACTTC
TRBJ2-3 | few | . | TRBV7-2 | CASGVAGNGDTQYF | TGTGCCAGCGGGGTGGCCGGGAACGGGGATACGCAGTATTTT
TRBJ2-3 | . | . | TRBV5-8 | CASSSQPQGLLTDTQYF | TGTGCCAGCAGCTCACAACCACAGGGTTTGTTAACAGATACGCAGTATTTT
TRBJ2-1 | . | TRBD2 | TRBV19 | CASSRAGVANYNEQFF | TGTGCCAGTAGCCGCGCGGGAGTAGCGAATTACAATGAGCAGTTCTTC
TRBJ2-7 | . | . | TRBV7-9 | CASSLGQGEGEQYF | TGTGCCAGCAGCTTAGGGCAGGGGGAGGGCGAGCAGTACTTC
TRBJ2-7 | . | TRBD2 | TRBV7-2 | CASSLGRSGLAGLYEQYF | TGTGCCAGCAGCTTAGGGAGGTCGGGACTAGCGGGATTATACGAGCAGTACTTC
TRBJ1-4 | . | . | TRBV20-1 | CSAKRDEKLFF | TGCAGTGCGAAGAGAGACGAAAAACTGTTTTTT
TRBJ1-1 | . | . | TRBV9 | CASSVEGRKNTEAFF | TGTGCCAGCAGCGTAGAGGGGCGAAAGAACACTGAAGCTTTCTTT
TRBJ1-1 | . | . | TRBV6-5 | CASRKALGTEAFF | TGTGCCAGCAGAAAAGCCCTGGGGACTGAAGCTTTCTTT
TRBJ2-7 | . | . | TRBV7-2 | CASSLGAGGLYEQYF | TGTGCCAGCAGCTTAGGGGCGGGCGGGCTGTACGAGCAGTACTTC
TRBJ1-2 | . | . | TRBV6-6 | CASSLQGPGYGYTF | TGTGCCAGCAGTCTGCAGGGACCGGGCTATGGCTACACCTTC
TRBJ2-7 | few | TRBD2 | TRBV4-1 | CASSQDLRRERLSYEQYF | TGCGCCAGCAGCCAAGATTTAAGGCGGGAGAGGTTATCCTACGAGCAGTACTTC
TRBJ1-4 | few | TRBD1 | TRBV4-1 | CASSQDGTGDEKLFF | TGCGCCAGCAGCCAAGACGGGACAGGGGATGAAAAACTGTTTTTT
TRBJ2-1 | few | TRBD2 | TRBV7-9 | CASSSVSGREFNEQFF | TGTGCCAGCAGCTCCGTATCGGGGCGGGAGTTCAATGAGCAGTTCTTC
TRBJ1-2 | once | . | TRBV25-1 | CASSELDSYGYTF | TGTGCCAGCAGTGAATTGGACAGCTATGGCTACACCTTC
TRBJ2-2 | . | TRBD2 | TRBV25-1 | CASSEGTSLNTGELFF | TGTGCCAGCAGTGAGGGGACTAGCCTGAACACCGGGGAGCTGTTTTTT
TRBJ2-1 | . | TRBD2 | TRBV19 | CASSIGLAGVNEQFF | TGTGCCAGTAGTATCGGACTAGCGGGAGTGAATGAGCAGTTCTTC
TRBJ1-1 | . | . | TRBV11-2 | CASSSGARARGTEAFF | TGTGCCAGCAGCTCCGGGGCACGCGCCCGGGGGACTGAAGCTTTCTTT
TRBJ2-7 | . | . | TRBV6-4 | CASSDGWGLDEQYF | TGTGCCAGCAGTGACGGGTGGGGCTTGGACGAGCAGTACTTC
TRBJ2-7 | . | . | TRBV12-5 | CASGSSIDEQYF | TGTGCTAGTGGTTCCAGTATAGACGAGCAGTACTTC
TRBJ2-5 | . | . | TRBV30 | CAWSTGSYQETQYF | TGTGCCTGGAGCACGGGCAGCTACCAAGAGACCCAGTACTTC
TRBJ2-2 | . | . | TRBV27 | CASSSRGARTGELFF | TGTGCCAGCAGTTCAAGGGGGGCGCGGACCGGGGAGCTGTTTTTT
TRBJ2-7 | . | TRBD2 | TRBV27 | CASSILTSGGISYEQYF | TGTGCCAGCAGTATCCTCACTAGCGGGGGGATCTCCTACGAGCAGTACTTC
TRBJ1-2 | few | TRBD1 | TRBV6-1 | CASSLDRDYGYTF | TGTGCCAGCAGCCTGGACAGGGACTATGGCTACACCTTC
TRBJ2-7 | . | . | TRBV11-2 | CASSLKPYEQYF | TGTGCCAGCAGCTTAAAACCCTACGAGCAGTACTTC
TRBJ2-7 | few | . | TRBV5-4 | CASSDRGGSYEQYF | TGTGCCAGCTCGGACCGGGGAGGCTCCTACGAGCAGTACTTC
TRBJ1-2 | once | TRBD1 | TRBV6-5 | CASSYLTRGAGYTF | TGTGCCAGCAGTTATCTGACCAGGGGGGCCGGCTACACCTTC
TRBJ2-4 | . | . | TRBV6-6 | CASSYSKSSSNIQYF | TGTGCCAGCAGTTACTCGAAATCTAGCAGCAACATTCAGTACTTC
TRBJ2-7 | . | TRBD1 | TRBV6-5 | CASSSPRDREDKQYF | TGTGCCAGCAGTTCCCCAAGGGACAGGGAAGACAAGCAGTACTTC
TRBJ2-2 | . | . | TRBV4-2 | CASSQGVGGGGELFF | TGTGCCAGCAGCCAAGGTGTTGGGGGCGGCGGGGAGCTGTTTTTT
TRBJ1-1 | . | . | TRBV11-2 | CASSVAATEAFF | TGTGCCAGCAGCGTCGCCGCCACTGAAGCTTTCTTT
TRBJ2-5 | . | TRBD2 | TRBV6-5 | CASKVSGRTQETQYF | TGTGCCAGCAAAGTCAGCGGGAGGACCCAAGAGACCCAGTACTTC
TRBJ2-7 | . | . | TRBV6-1 | CASSEDLATFSYEQYF | TGTGCCAGCAGTGAAGACCTAGCGACCTTCTCCTACGAGCAGTACTTC
TRBJ1-1 | . | TRBD1 | TRBV5-1 | CASSPGTGSRGRTEAFF | TGCGCCAGCAGCCCCGGGACAGGATCCCGGGGAAGGACTGAAGCTTTCTTT
TRBJ1-1 | . | TRBD1 | TRBV30 | CAYRQGKNTEAFF | TGTGCCTACAGACAGGGTAAGAACACTGAAGCTTTCTTT
TRBJ1-1 | . | . | TRBV4-2 | CASTPGDITEAFF | TGTGCCAGCACCCCTGGGGATATCACTGAAGCTTTCTTT
TRBJ2-3 | . | . | TRBV9 | CASSVEGRYTDTQYF | TGTGCCAGCAGCGTAGAGGGGCGGTACACAGATACGCAGTATTTT
TRBJ2-1 | . | TRBD1 | TRBV4-3 | CASSQEQGADEQFF | TGCGCCAGCAGCCAAGAGCAGGGGGCGGATGAGCAGTTCTTC
TRBJ1-5 | . | . | TRBV6-1 | CASSVRTELYSNQPQHF | TGTGCCAGCAGTGTTCGGACAGAACTTTATAGCAATCAGCCCCAGCATTTT
TRBJ2-2 | . | . | TRBV7-2 | CASSSRQGGVTGELFF | TGTGCCAGCAGCTCAAGACAGGGAGGTGTAACCGGGGAGCTGTTTTTT
TRBJ2-1 | . | . | TRBV7-2 | CASSPQSRFVNEQFF | TGTGCTAGCAGCCCGCAGAGTAGGTTCGTAAATGAGCAGTTCTTC
TRBJ1-1 | many | . | TRBV29-1 | CSAIRTGKGTEAFF | TGCAGCGCTATCAGGACGGGAAAAGGCACTGAAGCTTTCTTT
TRBJ1-5 | . | . | TRBV5-1 | CASSSEGSSNQPQHF | TGCGCCAGCAGCTCCGAGGGAAGCAGCAATCAGCCCCAGCATTTT
TRBJ2-1 | . | . | TRBV7-6 | CASSLGAGPYNEQFF | TGTGCCAGCAGCTTAGGGGCAGGGCCCTACAATGAGCAGTTCTTC
TRBJ2-7 | . | TRBD2 | TRBV6-6 | CASHSGGYEQYF | TGTGCCAGCCATAGCGGGGGCTACGAGCAGTACTTC
TRBJ1-4 | . | . | TRBV30 | CAWSGWEDREKLFF | TGTGCCTGGAGTGGATGGGAAGACAGAGAAAAACTGTTTTTT
TRBJ2-3 | . | TRBD2 | TRBV15 | CATSRGASGRLDTQYF | TGTGCCACCAGCAGAGGGGCTAGCGGGAGATTGGATACGCAGTATTTT
TRBJ1-2 | . | TRBD1 | TRBV5-1 | CASSPATGGGGYGYTF | TGCGCCAGCAGCCCGGCTACAGGGGGGGGAGGGTATGGCTACACCTTC
TRBJ1-5 | . | . | TRBV6-5 | CASSKGRGEGQPQHF | TGTGCCAGCAGCAAAGGAAGGGGGGAAGGTCAGCCCCAGCATTTT
TRBJ2-7 | . | . | TRBV6-5 | CASRLRRQGPHEQYF | TGTGCCAGCAGACTCCGGCGGCAGGGCCCCCACGAGCAGTACTTC